This T cell receptor (beta chain) was obtained from a study of blood T cell repertoires in COVID-19. The CDR3 length is 18 residues. Germline CDR1 SGDLS, CDR2 YYNGEE. V was pared by 1 base and J by 0 bases, with 9 bases of the junction left unmatched. TCRdb's copy holds only in-frame clones and misses some; the assay was immunoSEQ multiplex PCR. The repertoire holds about 440,000 clones, with roughly 87% as singletons. V usage is TRBV9 and J usage is TRBJ2-1, with 8 positions matching TRBD1. Sequencing used PBMCs or T cells enriched from blood (not recorded which). The source of this sequence is a young woman with acute COVID-19. CDR3: CASSVSLGQVSSYNEQFF. The CDR3 DNA is TGTGCCAGCAGCGTATCCCTGGGACAGGTGAGCTCCTACAATGAGCAGTTCTTC.